The 25 T cell receptor beta chains in this list originate from one sample, sequenced in a study of cytomegalovirus exposure and HLA in healthy donors. Use of 60 Vbeta and 13 Jbeta primers characterized the PCR. Using immunoSEQ multiplex PCR, the repertoire was profiled, and TCRdb retains in-frame clones only, with some absent. The data contain 150,000 to 200,000 clones, more than 75% of them singletons. Sequencing was done on a sample of PBMCs. All receptors come from a man in his forties or fifties in good health and CMV-seropositive.

The gene calls are TRBV30 and TRBJ1-2; D is perhaps TRBD1 (6 bases). Trimming took 0 bases from V and 8 from J, leaving 10 bases between them. Looked up from germline, CDR1 is GTSNPN and CDR2 is SVGIG (reference sequence). This CDR3 has 12 residues. The DNA for the CDR3 is TGTGCCTGGAGTGTCCAGGGACACGGCTACACCTTC. This encodes CAWSVQGHGYTF. Variable domain in full (rest from reference TRBV30 and TRBJ1-2): SQTIHQWPATLVQPVGSPLSLECTVEGTSNPNLYWYRQAAGRGLQLLFYSVGIGQISSEVPQNLSASRPQDRQFILSSKKLLLSDSGFYLCAWSVQGHGYTFGSGTRLTVV.

The chain employs TRBV19 and TRBJ1-5, with 12 nucleotides matching TRBD1. V was pared by 3 bases and J by 4 bases, with 7 bases of the junction left unmatched. The germline gives CDR1 LNHDA, CDR2 SQIVND (reference sequence). CDR3 size: 17 residues. The CDR3 is CASSIRDRGPLNQPQHF. CDR3 coding DNA: TGTGCCAGTAGTATCCGGGACAGGGGGCCACTTAATCAGCCCCAGCATTTT.

The CDR3 is CASSIVGGDNSPLHF. Here the CDR3 DNA reads TGTGCCAGTAGTATAGTCGGGGGTGACAATTCACCCCTCCACTTT. This chain links TRBV19 with TRBJ1-6; D might be TRBD1 (5 bases). The CDR3 has 15 amino acids. V lost 1 base to trimming and J lost 7 bases, with 11 bases between them. The germline V gene encodes CDR1 LNHDA and CDR2 SQIVND (reference sequence).

CDR3 nucleotides: TGTGCCAGCTCACCAATAACTAGCCCCCGGGGGGAGCAGTTCTTC. The encoded protein is CASSPITSPRGEQFF. The chain employs TRBV18 and TRBJ2-1; the D gene is possibly TRBD2 (6 bases). The CDR3 length is 15 residues. Trimming removed 2 bases at V and 10 bases at J, with 18 bases between. The germline gives CDR1 KGHSH, CDR2 LQKENI. Together with reference TRBV18 and TRBJ2-1, the CDR3 gives the full variable domain: NAGVMQNPRHLVRRRGQEARLRCSPMKGHSHVYWYRQLPEEGLKFMVYLQKENIIDESGMPKERFSAEFPKEGPSILRIQQVVRGDSAAYFCASSPITSPRGEQFFGPGTRLTVL.

V and J are TRBV6-6 and TRBJ2-7; 12 bases line up with TRBD2. CDR3 size: 15 residues. The V gene end was trimmed by 6 bases and the J gene end by 4 bases; junction bases not matched to a gene: 7. Germline V gene sequence: CDR1 MNHNY, CDR2 SVGAGI (reference sequence). In DNA form, the CDR3 reads TGTGCCAGCAGCACACTAGCGGGAGGAAGGTACGAGCAGTACTTC. This codes for CASSTLAGGRYEQYF.

The rearrangement uses TRBV2 and TRBJ1-2; D is unclear. Germline loops: CDR1 SNHLY, CDR2 FYNNEI. Trimming took 3 bases from V and 8 from J, leaving 10 bases between them. The CDR3 consists of 12 residues. This CDR3 reads CASSEVEGGYTF. The CDR3 coding sequence is TGTGCCAGCAGTGAGGTGGAGGGCGGCTACACCTTC.

J is TRBJ2-1 and V is TRBV11-3; 8 bases align to TRBD1. Germline assignment: CDR1 SGHNT and CDR2 YENEEA. Germline trimming cut 4 bases from V and 8 bases from J; bases unmatched to any gene: 4. The CDR3 sequence is 13 residues long. The DNA for the CDR3 is TGTGCCAGCAGCTCCACAGGGGGGTATGAGCAGTTCTTC. Translated: CASSSTGGYEQFF.

This clone was seen once. The V gene is TRBV6-1, the J gene TRBJ2-7; 11 nucleotides line up with TRBD2. The CDR3 covers 13 residues. After removal of 10 bases from V and 4 bases from J, the junction contained 6 bases not matched to a gene. Germline-derived CDR1 and CDR2 are MNHNS and SASEGT. The CDR3 loop is CAIRGLAEYEQYF. CDR3 DNA sequence: TGTGCCATCAGGGGACTAGCGGAATACGAGCAGTACTTC.

V and J are TRBV28 and TRBJ1-5; TRBD1 matches 7 bases. After removal of 11 bases from V and 4 bases from J, the junction contained 14 bases not matched to a gene. Germline CDR1 is MDHEN and CDR2 is SYDVKM. The CDR3 runs to 15 residues. The CDR3 DNA follows: TGTGCCTGTAAGGGGGCAGGGGAAAGGAATCAGCCCCAGCATTTT. Its protein product is CACKGAGERNQPQHF. The full variable domain, its missing parts supplied by reference TRBV28 and TRBJ1-5, is DVKVTQSSRYLVKRTGEKVFLECVQDMDHENMFWYRQDPGLGLRLIYFSYDVKMKEKGDIPEGYSVSREKKERFSLILESASTNQTSMYLCACKGAGERNQPQHFGDGTRLSIL.

The chain recombines TRBV6-6 with TRBJ1-6, with TRBD1 as a possible D gene (5 bases). The CDR3 runs to 15 residues. With 0 bases removed from V and 9 bases from J, the gap between germline ends came to 12 bases. Germline CDR1 and CDR2: MNHNY and SVGAGI (reference sequence). CDR3 nucleotide sequence: TGTGCCAGCAGTTACTCTGGCCAGGGAGGTTCACCCCTCCACTTT. As protein: CASSYSGQGGSPLHF.

The CDR3 is CASSLVVAHSYEQYF. The DNA for the CDR3 is TGTGCCAGCAGCTTAGTTGTAGCGCACTCCTACGAGCAGTACTTC. The chain carries TRBV13 and TRBJ2-7, with TRBD2 as a possible D gene (5 bases). This CDR3 has 15 residues. Deletions cut 1 base from V and 0 bases from J, with 10 bases between. Germline assignment: CDR1 PRHDT and CDR2 FYEKMQ (reference sequence). Combining the CDR3 with reference TRBV13 and TRBJ2-7 gives the whole variable domain AAGVIQSPRHLIKEKRETATLKCYPIPRHDTVYWYQQGPGQDPQFLISFYEKMQSDKGSIPDRFSAQQFSDYHSELNMSSLELGDSALYFCASSLVVAHSYEQYFGPGTRLTVT.

V gene TRBV10-3 combines with J gene TRBJ1-5; no firm D call. The CDR3 totals 13 residues. Germline loops: CDR1 ENHRY, CDR2 SYGVKD. Trimming took off 1 base at V and 10 bases at J, with 11 bases between the two ends. DNA for the CDR3: TGTGCCATCAGTGAGTTGGAGGGCTGCCCCCAGCATTTT. Translating it yields CAISELEGCPQHF.

The gene calls are TRBV10-3 and TRBJ1-5, with D unresolved. The CDR3 has 15 residues. The germline V gene has CDR1 ENHRY and CDR2 SYGVKD. V was pared by 10 bases and J by 1 base, with 17 bases between. The CDR3 DNA follows: TGTGCCACCACGTCCTCGCGGGGAAGCAATCAGCCCCAGCATTTT. The encoded protein is CATTSSRGSNQPQHF.

This rearrangement joins TRBV2 to TRBJ1-4, with 8 bases that match TRBD1. This CDR3 comprises 15 residues. J lost 8 bases, V lost 5 bases, and 10 bases had no gene match. Germline loops: CDR1 SNHLY, CDR2 FYNNEI. CDR3 amino acids: CASSQDRAFMEKLFF. The CDR3 DNA reads TGTGCCAGCAGTCAGGACAGGGCCTTTATGGAAAAACTGTTTTTT.

The chain uses TRBV6-1 and TRBJ1-5; D perhaps matches TRBD1 (6 bases). From germline, CDR1 is MNHNS and CDR2 SASEGT. The germline V and J ends were trimmed by 1 base and 0 bases, with 13 bases remaining between them. The CDR3 consists of 17 residues. CDR3 amino acids: CASSEDGRGRSNQPQHF. The CDR3 nucleotides are TGTGCCAGCAGTGAAGACGGCAGGGGACGTAGCAATCAGCCCCAGCATTTT.

The sample holds one count of this clone. The V call is TRBV19, the J call TRBJ2-7; the D gene is possibly TRBD1 (6 bases). Trimming pared 9 bases from V and 0 bases from J, leaving 21 bases between. This CDR3 region has 16 residues. Germline lookup yields CDR1 LNHDA and CDR2 SQIVND (reference sequence). As DNA, the CDR3 is TGTGCCAGCTCCACTTCCGGGACACAGAACTCCTACGAGCAGTACTTC. This gives the protein CASSTSGTQNSYEQYF. The whole variable domain, filled in from reference TRBV19 and TRBJ2-7, reads DGGITQSPKYLFRKEGQNVTLSCEQNLNHDAMYWYRQDPGQGLRLIYYSQIVNDFQKGDIAEGYSVSREKKESFPLTVTSAQKNPTAFYLCASSTSGTQNSYEQYFGPGTRLTVT.

The V call is TRBV9, the J call TRBJ2-3; 8 bases are shared with TRBD2. The germline gives CDR1 SGDLS, CDR2 YYNGEE. The CDR3 is made up of 17 amino acids. V gave up 4 bases and J gave up 4 bases; unmatched junction bases: 14. CDR3 loop: CASSRTSGSTGADTQYF. CDR3 nucleotides: TGTGCCAGCAGCCGGACCAGCGGGAGTACAGGCGCAGATACGCAGTATTTT.

This rearrangement joins TRBV7-9 to TRBJ1-2, with D perhaps matching TRBD1 (6 bases). The germline V gene has CDR1 SEHNR and CDR2 FQNEAQ (reference sequence). The germline V and J ends were trimmed by 4 bases and 4 bases, with 13 bases remaining between them. This CDR3 is 14 amino acids long. CDR3 sequence (DNA): TGTGCCAGCAGCTACTCGGGACATACCTATGGCTACACCTTC. This sequence encodes CASSYSGHTYGYTF.

V is TRBV11-2 and J is TRBJ2-1; 13 positions match TRBD2. Germline V gene data show CDR1 as SGHAT and CDR2 as FQNNGV. Trimming cost V 5 bases and J 2 bases; bases outside gene matches: 3. CDR3 length: 16 residues. DNA for the CDR3: TGTGCCAGCAGCCGGACTAGCGGGAGAGCCTACAATGAGCAGTTCTTC. Its translation is CASSRTSGRAYNEQFF.

The chain joins TRBV7-9 to TRBJ2-2, with D uncertain. The length of the CDR3 is 12 residues. Germline loops: CDR1 SEHNR, CDR2 FQNEAQ (reference sequence). V lost 7 bases to trimming and J lost 7 bases, with 10 bases between them. The DNA of the CDR3 is TGTGCCAGCAATCTAGGTCGCGGGGAGCTGTTTTTT. This gives the protein CASNLGRGELFF.

The CDR3 sequence: CASSLGSGCEQFF. The CDR3 DNA is TGTGCCAGCAGCTTAGGGAGCGGGTGTGAGCAGTTCTTC. The V gene is TRBV7-9, the J gene TRBJ2-1, with a possible D match to TRBD2 (6 bases). CDR1 is SEHNR and CDR2 is FQNEAQ in the germline V gene (reference sequence). Trimming stripped 1 base from V and 9 bases from J, with 10 bases between. This CDR3 comprises 13 residues.

On this clone itself: Other DNA sequences in this sample translate to the same CDR3. This chain uses TRBV7-8 with TRBJ2-5; D uncertain. This CDR3 is 13 amino acids long. Germline V gene sequence: CDR1 SGHVS, CDR2 FQNEAQ. V gave up 0 bases and J gave up 5 bases, with 7 bases separating them. The CDR3 loop reads CASSLALEETQYF. CDR3 bases: TGTGCCAGCAGCTTAGCGCTCGAGGAGACCCAGTACTTC.

V and J are TRBV10-1 and TRBJ2-7, with a possible D match to TRBD1 (6 bases). CDR1 and CDR2 from the germline V gene are WNHNN and SYGVQD (reference sequence). This CDR3 is 15 amino acids long. Trimming cost V 2 bases and J 2 bases, with 13 bases left between them. CDR3 amino acids: CASSELYRVPYEQYF. CDR3 DNA: TGCGCCAGCAGTGAGCTATACAGGGTTCCCTACGAGCAGTACTTC.

The chain couples TRBV7-9 to TRBJ2-7; 15 nucleotides align to TRBD2. Per germline, CDR1 SEHNR and CDR2 FQNEAQ (reference sequence). The junction had 10 bases not matched to a gene; V was cut back by 5 bases and J by 2 bases. This CDR3 comprises 18 residues. The CDR3 here is CASSQGTSGGIGAYEQYF. DNA for the CDR3: TGTGCCAGCAGCCAAGGGACTAGCGGGGGGATTGGCGCCTACGAGCAGTACTTC.

The rearrangement joins TRBV6-1 to TRBJ2-7, with a weak D call TRBD1 (5 bases). Germline-derived CDR1 and CDR2 are MNHNS and SASEGT. Trimming took off 3 bases at V and 3 bases at J, with 12 bases between the two ends. The CDR3 loop spans 14 amino acids. The DNA of the CDR3 is TGTGCCAGCAGTGACAGGGCGAGGCTCTACGAGCAGTACTTC. Its translation: CASSDRARLYEQYF.